A single sample gave rise to the 11 T cell receptor beta chains below, sequenced in a study of blood T cell repertoires in COVID-19. The protocol was immunoSEQ multiplex PCR, while the TCRdb copy is restricted to in-frame clones and leaves out a portion. The sample records fewer than 150,000 clones, around four fifths being singletons. The material sequenced was peripheral blood. The receptor source for this set is a woman aged 40 to 50 with acute or convalescent COVID-19.

The rearrangement links TRBV7-2 to TRBJ2-3; 8 bases match TRBD2. CDR3 length: 16 amino acids. Trimming cost V 4 bases and J 0 bases; bases outside gene matches: 6. Germline-derived CDR1 and CDR2 are SGHTA and FQGNSA. Here the CDR3 DNA reads TGTGCCAGCAGCTCGGGGGGGCGGACTAGCACAGATACGCAGTATTTT. Amino acid sequence: CASSSGGRTSTDTQYF.

V usage is TRBV30 and J usage is TRBJ2-1; 8 bases line up with TRBD2. V lost 8 bases to trimming and J lost 2 bases; unmatched junction nucleotides: 11. The CDR3 loop spans 15 amino acids. Germline V gene lookup returns CDR1 GTSNPN and CDR2 SVGIG (reference sequence). The CDR3 bases are TGTGCCACGCCGGGAGGGGGGCTTCCCTACAATGAGCAGTTCTTC. Protein: CATPGGGLPYNEQFF.

This clone was found once. The chain combines TRBV3-1 (or the pseudogene TRBV3-2) with TRBJ1-1; weak D call: TRBD1 (5 bases). CDR1 is LGHDT and CDR2 is YNNKEL in the germline V gene (reference sequence). Deletions cut 7 bases from V and 3 bases from J, with 18 bases between. The CDR3 sequence is 15 residues long. For the CDR3, the DNA is TGTGCCAGCAAATGGGCGGGGCGGGAGTACACTGAAGCTTTCTTT. Translating gives CASKWAGREYTEAFF.

This sequence joins TRBV6-5 and TRBJ2-2; 8 bases are shared with TRBD1. The V gene end was trimmed by 10 bases and the J gene end by 5 bases; junction bases not matched to a gene: 9. This CDR3 region has 14 residues. The germline gives CDR1 MNHEY, CDR2 SVGAGI. Here the CDR3 DNA reads TGTGCCACCACAGGGGGGAGAAAAACCGGGGAGCTGTTTTTT. Amino acid sequence: CATTGGRKTGELFF.

The V and J genes are TRBV6-6 and TRBJ1-2, with D perhaps TRBD1 (6 bases). The CDR3 has 14 amino acids. V lost 6 bases to trimming and J lost 4 bases, with 15 bases between them. CDR1 MNHNY and CDR2 SVGAGI come from the germline V gene (reference sequence). This CDR3 reads CASSPPGHSYGYTF. The DNA of the CDR3 is TGTGCCAGCAGCCCTCCGGGACACAGCTATGGCTACACCTTC.

The chain links TRBV7-9 to TRBJ1-3; no clear D. Trimming took off 3 bases at V and 8 bases at J, with 8 bases between the two ends. This CDR3 contains 12 residues. In germline, CDR1 is SEHNR, CDR2 FQNEAQ (reference sequence). This chain's CDR3 is CASSFPDYTIYF. DNA for the CDR3: TGTGCCAGCAGCTTCCCTGACTACACCATATATTTT.

The CDR3 region is CASSKELTSPSGGPTGELFF. The DNA for the CDR3 is TGTGCCAGCAGCAAAGAACTAACGTCTCCTAGCGGGGGGCCCACCGGGGAGCTGTTTTTT. V usage is TRBV21-1 and J usage is TRBJ2-2; the table's D call of TRBD2 was not tested on the DNA. TRBV21-1 is assigned pseudogene status. This CDR3 has 20 amino acids.

The V and J genes are TRBV5-8 and TRBJ2-5, with TRBD1 matching over 10 bases. V gave up 0 bases and J gave up 2 bases; unmatched junction bases: 1. Per germline, CDR1 SGHTS and CDR2 YDEGEE. CDR3 length equals 15 residues. The CDR3, as DNA: TGTGCCAGCAGCTTGGGGGACAGGGGTCAAGAGACCCAGTACTTC. Residues: CASSLGDRGQETQYF.

The rearrangement links TRBV4-1 to TRBJ2-3; 10 positions match TRBD2. Looked up from germline, CDR1 is MGHRA and CDR2 is YSYEKL. The trim removed 1 base at V and 3 bases at J, leaving 7 bases unmatched. The CDR3 extends over 17 amino acids. The CDR3 DNA follows: TGCGCCAGCAGCCAAGTGCGTGGTAGCGGGGGGACAGATACGCAGTATTTT. This gives the protein CASSQVRGSGGTDTQYF.

The V call is TRBV29-1, the J call TRBJ2-3; a weak D match, TRBD2 (6 bases). This CDR3 is built from 13 residues. CDR1 SQVTM and CDR2 ANQGSEA come from the germline V gene. Trimming removed 6 bases from V and 4 bases from J, with 14 bases in between. CDR3 sequence: CSVNMWGADTQYF. CDR3 coding DNA: TGCAGCGTCAATATGTGGGGGGCAGATACGCAGTATTTT.

V gene TRBV5-1 combines with J gene TRBJ1-2; unclear D gene. Germline CDR1 SGHRS, CDR2 YFSETQ. The CDR3 is 11 residues long. Trimming removed 2 bases from V and 4 bases from J, with 3 bases in between. The chain's CDR3 is CASSFGYGYTF. The DNA for the CDR3 is TGCGCCAGCAGCTTCGGCTATGGCTACACCTTC.